This T cell receptor (beta chain) was observed in a study of CD8 T cells in ankylosing spondylitis. In TCRdb, the 5' RACE reads were re-called with MiXCR into one record per CDR3 protein. The data show roughly 230,000 distinct CDR3 sequences, more than 15% seen once. From germline, CDR1 is SQVTM and CDR2 ANQGSEA. The V and J ends lost 4 bases and 4 bases respectively, with 14 bases between them. The CDR3 extends over 13 amino acids. Sequencing was carried out using blood, either unsorted or a sorted T cell fraction (not recorded which). The rearrangement uses TRBV29-1 and TRBJ2-7; TRBD2 is a possible D gene (6 bases). The clonotype was recovered from a male donor with ankylosing spondylitis or in good health (not recorded which). CDR3 DNA: TGCAGCGTTGGGGATGGGACTCGGTACGAGCAGTACTTC. Translation gives CSVGDGTRYEQYF.